The present T cell receptor beta chain was sequenced within a study of cytomegalovirus exposure and HLA in healthy donors. A multiplex PCR was run with 60 Vbeta primers and 13 Jbeta primers. The assay was immunoSEQ multiplex PCR, and TCRdb's table has in-frame clones only and misses some. The table shows around 100,000 clones, with roughly 73% occurring only once. The CDR3 extends over 14 amino acids. Trimming removed 0 bases from V and 6 bases from J; junction bases left unmatched: 6. Germline CDR1 is SGDLS and CDR2 is YYNGEE. Study results and limitations: HLA alleles showed associations with 15,000 to 20,000 TCR beta sequences in a later analysis, at a 0.05 false discovery rate.

With regard to this clone: Its matching antigen is unknown.

V and J are TRBV9 and TRBJ2-7, with 7 nucleotides matching TRBD1. The receptor's source is a young woman in good health and CMV-seronegative. The source material was PBMCs. DNA of the CDR3: TGTGCCAGCAGCGTAGACGACAGGGCGGGCGAGCAGTACTTC. Its protein product is CASSVDDRAGEQYF.